Listed below are T cell receptor beta chains from one sample, sequenced in a study of blood T cells in healthy people across ages. TCRdb fed the 5' RACE reads into MiXCR, producing one record per CDR3 protein. The sample lists almost 550,000 distinct CDR3 sequences; less than 25% were seen once. These sequences were also reported in another study, on T cells of mothers and their children.

The sample comprised blood. The receptors were gathered from a boy aged 10-17 years in good health. The CDR3 runs from the conserved cysteine through the conserved F or W. The D gene is left open where the match is weak. Not all rows give a size; the values are once, few, many and, for expanded clones, a class.

few	TRBV20-1	-	TRBJ1-2	TGCAGTGCGAGCGACAGCCTCTATGGCTACACCTTC	CSASDSLYGYTF
few	TRBV27	-	TRBJ2-5	TGTGCCAGCAGTTTACAGTTCCCAGAGACCCAGTACTTC	CASSLQFPETQYF
few	TRBV29-1	-	TRBJ2-7	TGCAGCGTTGGCCCGGGCCTCTCCTACGAGCAGTACTTC	CSVGPGLSYEQYF
few	TRBV24-1	-	TRBJ2-1	TGTGCCACCAGTGATTTCGCTTCCTCCTACAATGAGCAGTTCTTC	CATSDFASSYNEQFF
-	TRBV29-1	TRBD1	TRBJ2-1	TGCAGCGGACAGGGGACGCCAACAATTGAGCAGTTCTTC	CSGQGTPTIEQFF
-	TRBV7-9	TRBD1	TRBJ1-4	TGTGCCAGCGCTTTCGGGACAGGGCTTGTAGGGGCAAAACTGTTTTTT	CASAFGTGLVGAKLFF
-	TRBV4-3	TRBD1	TRBJ1-3	TGCGCCAGCAGCCAAGATGCAGGGGGCTTTTTTACAGGAAACACCATATATTTT	CASSQDAGGFFTGNTIYF
-	TRBV24-1	TRBD1	TRBJ1-1	TGTGCCACCAGTGATCAGGGGGCAGCTTTCTTT	CATSDQGAAFF
-	TRBV20-1	TRBD2	TRBJ2-4	TGCAGTGCTAGTCCCCTGCTAGCGGGAGTCACCAAAAACATTCAGTACTTC	CSASPLLAGVTKNIQYF
few	TRBV5-1	TRBD1	TRBJ1-2	TGCGCCAGCAGCTTGGGAGGGACAGGGGGCGAAGGCTACACCTTC	CASSLGGTGGEGYTF
-	TRBV18	-	TRBJ1-2	TGTGCCAGCTCACCAACCCCCGAAGCAGGGGAAACTAACTATGGCTACACCTTC	CASSPTPEAGETNYGYTF
-	TRBV6-6	-	TRBJ2-1	TGTGCCAGCAGTTACGAGGGCGATGAGCAGTTCTTC	CASSYEGDEQFF
-	TRBV4-2	-	TRBJ1-2	TGTGCCAGCAGCCAAGGCGAGAGAGCCTATGGCTACACCTTC	CASSQGERAYGYTF
-	TRBV6-2/TRBV6-3	-	TRBJ2-7	TGTGCCAGCAGACCCCTGGGCTACGAGCAGTACTTC	CASRPLGYEQYF
few	TRBV12-3/TRBV12-4	-	TRBJ2-1	TGTGCCAGCAGGGGTGGCTTTAACAATGAGCAGTTCTTC	CASRGGFNNEQFF
-	TRBV29-1	-	TRBJ2-7	TGCAGCGTTGAAGTAGCGGCCGACTACGAGCAGTACTTC	CSVEVAADYEQYF
-	TRBV9	-	TRBJ2-7	TGTGCCATCAGCGTAGAACTAGGAGGCTACGAGCAGTACTTC	CAISVELGGYEQYF
-	TRBV20-1	-	TRBJ2-3	TGCAGTGCTTGGAGGGACCCTCGGTCAGATACGCAGTATTTT	CSAWRDPRSDTQYF
-	TRBV7-9	-	TRBJ2-5	TGTGCCAGCAGCTTGCCGGATATGTACCAAGAGACCCGGTACTTC	CASSLPDMYQETRYF
-	TRBV12-5	-	TRBJ2-1	TGTGCTAGTCGCCGCGGCTCCTACAATGAGCAGTTCTTC	CASRRGSYNEQFF
once	TRBV9	-	TRBJ2-7	TGTGCCAGCCTTATCGAAAGAGAGGCCTACGAGCAGTACTTC	CASLIEREAYEQYF
few	TRBV2	-	TRBJ2-3	TGTGCCAGAACCGGGACACCCACAGATACGCAGTATTTT	CARTGTPTDTQYF
few	TRBV7-2	-	TRBJ2-6	TGTGCCAGCAGCCCACAGAGCTTAAAATACTCCTCTGGGGCCAACGTCCTGACTTTC	CASSPQSLKYSSGANVLTF
few	TRBV10-3	-	TRBJ2-7	TGTGCCACGGGGAGCTCCTACGAGCAGTACTTC	CATGSSYEQYF
-	TRBV6-5	-	TRBJ1-2	TGTGCCAGCAGTCAAAAACCAGGAGGCTACACCTTC	CASSQKPGGYTF
-	TRBV28	-	TRBJ2-6	TGTGCCAGCGGTTTAGCGGCGGGGGCCAACGTCCTGACTTTC	CASGLAAGANVLTF
few	TRBV30	TRBD2	TRBJ2-1	TGTGCCTTCGGGGGGGCTAGCGGGCTATACAATGAGCAGCTCTTC	CAFGGASGLYNEQLF
few	TRBV29-1	-	TRBJ1-2	TGCAGCGTACTAGAAGGGACAAGCTATGGCTACACCTTC	CSVLEGTSYGYTF
-	TRBV7-2	-	TRBJ1-4	TGTGCCAGCAGCCCCCTGGGGCCGGCAACTAATGAAAAACTGTTTTTT	CASSPLGPATNEKLFF
many	TRBV7-8	-	TRBJ2-2	TGTGCCAGCAGCTTAGTGGGGAACACCGGGGAGCTGTTTTTT	CASSLVGNTGELFF
many	TRBV20-1	TRBD2	TRBJ2-7	TGCAGTGCTAGAGAACTAGCGGGAGGGATCTACGAGCAGTACTTC	CSARELAGGIYEQYF
-	TRBV20-1	-	TRBJ1-4	TGCAGTGCTAGTCTTGTGGGGGAAAAACTGTTTTTT	CSASLVGEKLFF
-	TRBV9	TRBD1	TRBJ2-3	TGTGCCAGCAGCGGCACCGGGACAGTCACAGATACGCAGTATTTT	CASSGTGTVTDTQYF
few	TRBV5-1	-	TRBJ2-7	TGCGCCAGCAGAGGGATAAGCGATTACGAGCAGTACTTC	CASRGISDYEQYF
-	TRBV29-1	TRBD1	TRBJ2-1	TGCAGCGCAGGGGGCGGCTACAATGAGCAGTTCTTC	CSAGGGYNEQFF
-	TRBV20-1	-	TRBJ2-7	TGCAGTGCTAGTCGGGTCAGGGGCTCCTACGAGCAGTACTTC	CSASRVRGSYEQYF
few	TRBV6-5	-	TRBJ1-4	TGTGCCAGCAGGGCCGAGCTGGGGTCTAATGAAAAACTGTTTTTT	CASRAELGSNEKLFF
few	TRBV7-2	TRBD1	TRBJ2-1	TGTGCCAGCAGCTTTCCCGACAGGGGGCGATCCTACAATGAGCAGTTCTTC	CASSFPDRGRSYNEQFF
-	TRBV3-1	-	TRBJ2-7	TGTGCCAGCAGCCAGGGTACGGACAGCGAAGAGCAGTACTTC	CASSQGTDSEEQYF
few	TRBV10-3	-	TRBJ2-7	TGTGCCATCAGGGAAGGGCTTTGGGGCGAGCAGTACTTC	CAIREGLWGEQYF
-	TRBV5-5	-	TRBJ2-1	TGTGCCAGCAGCTTCTTCCAGGGTAGTGAGCAGTTCTTC	CASSFFQGSEQFF
few	TRBV5-5	-	TRBJ1-5	TGTGCCAGCAGCTTCCAGGGTAATGGGAATCAGCCCCAGCATTTT	CASSFQGNGNQPQHF
few	TRBV28	TRBD1	TRBJ2-5	TGTGCCAGCAGTCCACAACCAGGGGGACAAGAGACCCAGTACTTC	CASSPQPGGQETQYF
-	TRBV6-1	TRBD1	TRBJ1-2	TGTGCCAGCAGTTTACGACAGGGGGCCCAAGCTAACTATGGCTACACCTTC	CASSLRQGAQANYGYTF
-	TRBV5-1	TRBD1	TRBJ1-2	TGCGCCAGCAGCGCCACAGGGGACGATGACTTTGGCTACACCTTC	CASSATGDDDFGYTF
-	TRBV10-1	TRBD2	TRBJ2-2	TGCGCCAGCAGTGAGTTGGCAGCGGGGGGCCAAAGGGAGCTGTTTTTT	CASSELAAGGQRELFF
few	TRBV20-1	-	TRBJ2-2	TGCAGTGCTAGAGACCCGGACATGAACACCGGGGAGCTGTTTTTT	CSARDPDMNTGELFF
few	TRBV5-8	-	TRBJ1-1	TGTGCCAGCAGCTTGGAGGCAGGCAGTTTGGCTTTCTTT	CASSLEAGSLAFF
-	TRBV3-1	TRBD2	TRBJ2-1	TGTGCCAGCAGCCAAGAGGGAGCGGGAGGAAATGAGCAGTTCTTC	CASSQEGAGGNEQFF
few	TRBV9	-	TRBJ1-4	TGTGCCAGCAGCGTAGAGGGGGACATGATATTGGAAAAACTGTTTTTT	CASSVEGDMILEKLFF
-	TRBV25-1	TRBD1	TRBJ1-4	TGTGCCAGCCGTACCCGGACAGGGGCTAATGAAAAACTGTTTTTT	CASRTRTGANEKLFF
-	TRBV7-9	TRBD2	TRBJ2-1	TGTGCCAGCAGGAAAACTAGCGGTTCCTACAATGAGCAGTTCTTC	CASRKTSGSYNEQFF
-	TRBV28	-	TRBJ1-2	TGTGCCAGCAGTTCCCTAGCGTCGGGAGGCTACACCTTC	CASSSLASGGYTF
-	TRBV20-1	-	TRBJ2-7	TGCAGCGGGTGGGTCTGGAGCAGTTACGAGCAGTACTTC	CSGWVWSSYEQYF
-	TRBV11-2	-	TRBJ1-2	TGTGCCAGCAGCGAAGCTCGGGGGGTCGTATCGGTCGGTGGCTACACCTTC	CASSEARGVVSVGGYTF